This entry lists 8 T cell receptor beta chains sequenced from one sample in a study of shared clonotypes between healthy human individuals. Sequenced by immunoSEQ multiplex PCR; TCRdb stores in-frame clones only, minus some. The sample yields more than 2,000,000 clones, approximately 94% seen once. Material: naive CD4+ T cells sorted from blood. The subset: CD45RA+ positively selected. The source of these receptors is a man younger than 35 in good health.

The V gene is TRBV7-3, the J gene TRBJ1-1; 7 bases match TRBD1. Germline loops: CDR1 SGHTA, CDR2 FQGTGA. This CDR3 region has 15 residues. V shed 2 bases and J 0 bases; nucleotides not matched to a gene: 3. In nucleotides, the CDR3 is TGTGCCAGCAGCTTACAGGGGGGGATGAACACTGAAGCTTTCTTT. Translation: CASSLQGGMNTEAFF.

The chain uses TRBV5-8 and TRBJ2-3, with 8 nucleotides matching TRBD2. The germline V gene has CDR1 SGHTS and CDR2 YDEGEE. J lost 6 bases, V lost 4 bases, and 10 bases had no gene match. The CDR3 is 15 amino acids. The CDR3 region has the DNA TGTGCCAGCAGCGGAGCCCGGGGGGGCTGGGATACGCAGTATTTT. Amino acid sequence: CASSGARGGWDTQYF.

The genes are TRBV5-1 and TRBJ2-5; D is ambiguous. The CDR3 is made up of 14 amino acids. The V end lost 1 base, the J end lost 1 base, and 8 bases lay between the germline ends. Germline lookup yields CDR1 SGHRS and CDR2 YFSETQ. The CDR3 DNA sequence: TGCGCCAGCAGCTTGACTATAGTCCAAGAGACCCAGTACTTC. Its translation: CASSLTIVQETQYF.

The rearrangement joins TRBV6-6 to TRBJ2-2; D is unresolved. This CDR3 is built from 14 residues. V was pared by 3 bases and J by 2 bases, with 7 bases between. Germline V gene data show CDR1 as MNHNY and CDR2 as SVGAGI (reference sequence). CDR3 sequence: CASSYLQNTGELFF. CDR3 DNA sequence: TGTGCCAGCAGTTATCTCCAAAACACCGGGGAGCTGTTTTTT.

This chain uses TRBV5-1 with TRBJ2-7; a possible D gene is TRBD2 (5 bases). Trimming took off 4 bases at V and 6 bases at J, with 11 bases between the two ends. The CDR3 extends over 12 amino acids. Looked up from germline, CDR1 is SGHRS and CDR2 is YFSETQ. As DNA, the CDR3 is TGCGCCAGCAGCCATTCCGGAGGCGAGCAGTACTTC. It encodes CASSHSGGEQYF.

Comments on this clone: The same CDR3 arises from other DNA sequences in this sample as well. The chain joins TRBV19 to TRBJ2-2; D uncertain. Germline V lookup: CDR1 LNHDA, CDR2 SQIVND (reference sequence). The CDR3 loop spans 14 amino acids. Trimming removed 2 bases from V and 0 bases from J, with 4 bases in between. CDR3 region: CASSITSNTGELFF. CDR3 coding DNA: TGTGCCAGTAGTATAACTTCGAACACCGGGGAGCTGTTTTTT.

The chain carries TRBV5-1 and TRBJ1-4; possible D gene TRBD1, 5 bases. The V end lost 0 bases, the J end lost 4 bases, and 10 bases lay between the germline ends. Germline CDR1 and CDR2: SGHRS and YFSETQ. This CDR3 contains 15 residues. CDR3 residues: CASSLARRGNEKLFF. Here the CDR3 DNA reads TGCGCCAGCAGCTTGGCCAGAAGGGGTAATGAAAAACTGTTTTTT.

This chain links TRBV11-2 with TRBJ2-2; possible D gene TRBD1, 6 bases. The germline CDR1 and CDR2 sequences are SGHAT and FQNNGV. V shed 3 bases and J shed 1 base, with 9 bases lying between them. The CDR3 runs 15 residues. The chain's CDR3 is CASSFGGVNTGELFF. DNA for the CDR3: TGTGCCAGCAGCTTTGGGGGCGTGAACACCGGGGAGCTGTTTTTT.